This is a list of T cell receptor beta chains from one sample in a study of blood T cell repertoires in COVID-19. Assay: immunoSEQ multiplex PCR; the TCRdb copy retains only in-frame clones and omits some. The sample lists hundreds of thousands of clones, roughly nine tenths occurring once. Sequenced: PBMCs or T cells enriched from blood (not recorded which). The receptor set was obtained from a young woman who had recovered from COVID-19. The CDR3 runs from the conserved cysteine through the conserved F or W. A D gene is named only where the DNA matches it firmly. Clone size is not always given. Where it is, it says once, few, many or a class for expanded clones.

TGTGCCAGCAGTTGGGAGAGCGGGGAGCTGTTTTTT	CASSWESGELFF	NA	NA	TRBV6-5	TRBJ2-2
TGTGCCAGCAGCGTAGAAATAGCTTCCAATGAGCAGTTCTTC	CASSVEIASNEQFF	NA	NA	TRBV9	TRBJ2-1
TGTGCCAGCAGCTCTCTCAGGGGGCAACAAAACGAGCAGTACTTC	CASSSLRGQQNEQYF	once	TRBD1	TRBV7-6	TRBJ2-7
TGTGCCAGCAGCACCGGACAGGGTGAAGCTTTCTTT	CASSTGQGEAFF	NA	TRBD1	TRBV9	TRBJ1-1
TGTGCCAGCAGCCCGGGCGACAGGGAGGTCTACAATGAGCAGTTCTTC	CASSPGDREVYNEQFF	NA	NA	TRBV7-3	TRBJ2-1
TGTGCCAGCAGCCTCGCGGGGGTGAGCAATCAGCCCCAGCATTTT	CASSLAGVSNQPQHF	NA	NA	TRBV3-1/TRBV3-2	TRBJ1-5
TGCGCCAGCAGCCCAAACCGGGACAGGGGGCGAGCTTTCTTT	CASSPNRDRGRAFF	NA	TRBD1	TRBV5-1	TRBJ1-1
TGTGCCATCAGAAGCGGGAGGGCCTACAATGAGCAGTTCTTC	CAIRSGRAYNEQFF	NA	TRBD2	TRBV10-3	TRBJ2-1
TGTGCCAGCAGCCACGGGAGCGGCTACGAGCAGTACTTC	CASSHGSGYEQYF	NA	NA	TRBV11-2	TRBJ2-7
TGTGCCAGCAGCCAGACTAGCGGGAGTCGCTACGAGCAGTACTTC	CASSQTSGSRYEQYF	NA	TRBD2	TRBV5-4	TRBJ2-7
TGTGCCAGCAGTGAGGAAGGTGGAGAACAGCCCCAGCATTTT	CASSEEGGEQPQHF	NA	NA	TRBV6-4	TRBJ1-5
TGTGCCAGCAGTACAGGGGCGACTAATGAAAAACTGTTTTTT	CASSTGATNEKLFF	NA	TRBD1	TRBV28	TRBJ1-4
TGTGCCAGCAGCTTTGGGAGGGAGACCCAGTACTTC	CASSFGRETQYF	NA	NA	TRBV11-2	TRBJ2-5
TGCGCCAGCAGCTTGGAAAGGTTGTGGGGCAGGGGCTCAACTTGGGCGAACACTGAAGCTTTCTTT	CASSLERLWGRGSTWANTEAFF	NA	NA	TRBV5-1	TRBJ1-1
TGCGCCAGCAGTGAGGACTGTAGCAATCAGCCCCAGCATTTT	CASSEDCSNQPQHF	once	NA	TRBV10-1	TRBJ1-5
TGTGCCAGCAGCTTAGGCACAGGGAACTATGGCTACACCTTC	CASSLGTGNYGYTF	NA	NA	TRBV7-8	TRBJ1-2
TGTGCCAGCAGCTTAGAGGGGGACAATGAGCAGTTCTTC	CASSLEGDNEQFF	NA	NA	TRBV7-6	TRBJ2-1
TGTGCCAGCAGCCCCCATCTTGAGGGACTAGCGGACAATGAGCAGTTCTTC	CASSPHLEGLADNEQFF	NA	TRBD2	TRBV9	TRBJ2-1
TGTGCCAGCAGTGATCCTGTACGGAGTACTTTCTTT	CASSDPVRSTFF	NA	NA	TRBV6-1	TRBJ1-1
TGTGCCACCAGTGATCGACAGGGGTTCAACAATGAGCAGTTCTTC	CATSDRQGFNNEQFF	NA	TRBD1	TRBV24-1	TRBJ2-1
TGTGCCAGTAGTATGTTGCGGGAGAACCCAGATACGCAGTATTTT	CASSMLRENPDTQYF	NA	TRBD2	TRBV19	TRBJ2-3
TGTGCCAGCAGCGCGGTCAGAAACACCATATATTTT	CASSAVRNTIYF	NA	NA	TRBV9	TRBJ1-3
TGTGCCAGCAGCCCATACGGCTACGAGCAGTACTTC	CASSPYGYEQYF	NA	NA	TRBV5-6	TRBJ2-7
TGTGCCAGCAGCCAAGATTGGGGGGGCCGAGAGGAGACCCAGTACTTC	CASSQDWGGREETQYF	NA	NA	TRBV4-2	TRBJ2-5
TGTGCCAGCAGCTCAACGCCGGGGGGCAGCAATCAGCCCCAGCATTTT	CASSSTPGGSNQPQHF	NA	NA	TRBV5-6	TRBJ1-5
TGTGCCAGCACACCGTCGACTAGCGGGAGAGAGACCCAGTACTTC	CASTPSTSGRETQYF	NA	TRBD2	TRBV6-5	TRBJ2-5
TGTGCCAGCAGCGTAGGGGCTAGCGGGGGGTCAGATACGCAGTATTTT	CASSVGASGGSDTQYF	NA	TRBD2	TRBV9	TRBJ2-3
TGTGCCAGCAGCCAGCTTTGGACAGCCAACTATGGCTACACCTTC	CASSQLWTANYGYTF	NA	NA	TRBV3-1/TRBV3-2	TRBJ1-2
TGTGCCTGGAGCTTTGGAGGGGCTCCAGATACGCAGTATTTT	CAWSFGGAPDTQYF	NA	NA	TRBV30	TRBJ2-3
TGTGCCAGCAGCCCGAGGGTAGCGGGAGTTTACGAGCAGTACTTC	CASSPRVAGVYEQYF	NA	TRBD2	TRBV3-1/TRBV3-2	TRBJ2-7
TGTGCCAGCAGCTTGTCGGGAGCGGGGGGATCCACCGGGGAGCTGTTTTTT	CASSLSGAGGSTGELFF	NA	TRBD2	TRBV5-6	TRBJ2-2
TGTGCCAGCAGCCCCCTCGGGGGGGGCAAAGATGAAGCTTTCTTT	CASSPLGGGKDEAFF	NA	NA	TRBV5-6	TRBJ1-1
TGTGCCAGCAGCTTGGTCGGCTCCTACGAGCAGTACTTC	CASSLVGSYEQYF	NA	NA	TRBV5-4	TRBJ2-7
TGTGCCAGCAGCTTGGGTACCGGGAAGAAGGTTAATCAGCCCCAGCATTTT	CASSLGTGKKVNQPQHF	NA	NA	TRBV5-5	TRBJ1-5
TGTGCCAGCAGTGAAGAGGCGGGGGGGCCTAATGAGCAGTTCTTC	CASSEEAGGPNEQFF	NA	TRBD2	TRBV6-1	TRBJ2-1
TGTGCCCTTTCAACAGGGGGAAGTGGCTACACCTTC	CALSTGGSGYTF	NA	TRBD1	TRBV7-2	TRBJ1-2
TGTGCCAGCTCACAAACGGGACAGCCGAGCTCCTACGAGCAGTACTTC	CASSQTGQPSSYEQYF	NA	TRBD1	TRBV18	TRBJ2-7
TGTGCCAGCAGTCCTACAGGGTTGGGCTCCTACAATGAGCAGTTCTTC	CASSPTGLGSYNEQFF	NA	NA	TRBV11-3	TRBJ2-1
TGTGCCAGCAGTTTGAGCGGGGGGGGCTCCTACGAGCAGTACTTC	CASSLSGGGSYEQYF	NA	TRBD2	TRBV28	TRBJ2-7
TGCGCCAGCAGCACGTCCTCCCCGGGACTTCGATCCCCAACTAATGAAAAACTGTTTTTT	CASSTSSPGLRSPTNEKLFF	NA	NA	TRBV5-1	TRBJ1-4
TGTGCCACCAGTGCGGGACTAGGGGTCGATGAGCAGTTCTTC	CATSAGLGVDEQFF	NA	TRBD2	TRBV24-1	TRBJ2-1
TGTGCCAGCTCGCCCCCGGGACTACAAGAGACCCAGTACTTC	CASSPPGLQETQYF	few	TRBD2	TRBV18	TRBJ2-5
TGCGCCAGCAGCTTTAACCCAAGTCCGGAGTCCTACGAGCAGTACTTC	CASSFNPSPESYEQYF	NA	NA	TRBV5-1	TRBJ2-7
TGTGCCAGTCGAGGGGGAGCCTCCTACGAGCAGTACTTC	CASRGGASYEQYF	NA	NA	TRBV19	TRBJ2-7
TGCGCCAGCAGCTTGGCCGCGCGGAACCGAATGAACACTGAAGCTTTCTTT	CASSLAARNRMNTEAFF	NA	NA	TRBV5-1	TRBJ1-1
TGTGCCAGCAAGGAAGGAGGCACAGATACGCAGTATTTT	CASKEGGTDTQYF	NA	NA	TRBV6-6	TRBJ2-3
TGCGCCAGCAGCTTGGGTCAGGGTGTCGGACAGCCCCAGCATTTT	CASSLGQGVGQPQHF	NA	NA	TRBV5-1	TRBJ1-5
TGTGCCACCACAGGGTCCACCTCAACTGAAGCTTTCTTT	CATTGSTSTEAFF	once	NA	TRBV10-3	TRBJ1-1
TGCGCCAGCACTCTGGGGGCTATTGATTCACCCCTCCACTTT	CASTLGAIDSPLHF	NA	NA	TRBV5-1	TRBJ1-6
TGTGCCAGCTCACCAGATCGGGAGCCCAGCTCCTATAATTCACCCCTCCACTTT	CASSPDREPSSYNSPLHF	NA	NA	TRBV18	TRBJ1-6
TGTGCCAGCAGGAGACTAGAGGGGATCTACGAGCAGTACTTC	CASRRLEGIYEQYF	once	NA	TRBV2	TRBJ2-7
TGTGCCACCAGTGCAGCCAGTTTCCTCCACCGGGATCAGCCCCAGCATTTT	CATSAASFLHRDQPQHF	NA	NA	TRBV24-1	TRBJ1-5
TGTGCCAGCAGCTTGGGGACAGGGAACACTGAAGCTTTCTTT	CASSLGTGNTEAFF	once	TRBD1	TRBV5-5	TRBJ1-1
TGTGCCACCAGCAGAGCAGGATTCGAGCAGTACTTC	CATSRAGFEQYF	NA	NA	TRBV15	TRBJ2-7
TGTGCCATCAGTGGGGACAGCTACGAGCAGTACTTC	CAISGDSYEQYF	few	TRBD1	TRBV10-3	TRBJ2-7
TGTGCCAGCAGATCGACAGGGGCTGGGAGTCAGCCCCAGCATTTT	CASRSTGAGSQPQHF	few	TRBD1	TRBV2	TRBJ1-5